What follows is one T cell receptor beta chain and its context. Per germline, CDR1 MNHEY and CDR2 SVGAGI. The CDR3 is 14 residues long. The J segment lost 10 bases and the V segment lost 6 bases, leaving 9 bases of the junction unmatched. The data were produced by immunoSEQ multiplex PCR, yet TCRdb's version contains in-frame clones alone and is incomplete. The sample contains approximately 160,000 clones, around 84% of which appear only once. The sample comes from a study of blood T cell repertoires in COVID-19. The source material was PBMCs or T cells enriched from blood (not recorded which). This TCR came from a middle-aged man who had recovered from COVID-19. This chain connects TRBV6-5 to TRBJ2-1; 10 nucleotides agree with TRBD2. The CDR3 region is CASRSLAGAEEQFF. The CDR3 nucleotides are TGTGCCAGCAGAAGTCTAGCGGGGGCGGAGGAGCAGTTCTTC.